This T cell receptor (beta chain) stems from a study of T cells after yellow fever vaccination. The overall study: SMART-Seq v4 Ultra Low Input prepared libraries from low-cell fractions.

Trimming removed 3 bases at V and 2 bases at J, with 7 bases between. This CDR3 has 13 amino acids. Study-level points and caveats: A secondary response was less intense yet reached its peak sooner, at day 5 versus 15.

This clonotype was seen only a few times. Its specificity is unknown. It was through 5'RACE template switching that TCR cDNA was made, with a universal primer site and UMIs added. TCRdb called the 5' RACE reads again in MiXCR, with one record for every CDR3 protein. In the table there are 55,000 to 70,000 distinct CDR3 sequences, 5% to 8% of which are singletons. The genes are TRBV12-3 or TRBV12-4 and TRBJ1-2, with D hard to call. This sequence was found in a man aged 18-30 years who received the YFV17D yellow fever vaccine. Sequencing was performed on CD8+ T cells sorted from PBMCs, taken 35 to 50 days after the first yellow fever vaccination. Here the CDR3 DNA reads TGTGCCAGCAGTTTGACTGGGAACTATGGCTACACCTTC. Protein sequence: CASSLTGNYGYTF.